The present T cell receptor (beta chain) was sequenced within a study of blood T cell repertoires in COVID-19. Background on the study: T cells, B-cell-depleted T cells, or PBMCs supplied cDNA or gDNA.

The CDR3 length is 16 residues. Germline CDR1 is SGHTA and CDR2 is FQGNSA. With 5 bases clipped from V and 10 bases from J, the junction kept 14 bases outside the gene matches. TCRdb's table, derived via immunoSEQ multiplex PCR, lists solely in-frame clones and lacks some. The table includes around 250,000 clones, approximately 77% detected once. The material sequenced was peripheral blood. V is TRBV7-2 and J is TRBJ2-1, with 10 nucleotides matching TRBD2. This clonotype was obtained from a woman under 30 with acute or convalescent COVID-19. CDR3 nucleotides: TGTGCCAGCAGCCAACTGAGCGGGAGGGGAGCCGGGGAGCAGTTCTTC. This codes for CASSQLSGRGAGEQFF.